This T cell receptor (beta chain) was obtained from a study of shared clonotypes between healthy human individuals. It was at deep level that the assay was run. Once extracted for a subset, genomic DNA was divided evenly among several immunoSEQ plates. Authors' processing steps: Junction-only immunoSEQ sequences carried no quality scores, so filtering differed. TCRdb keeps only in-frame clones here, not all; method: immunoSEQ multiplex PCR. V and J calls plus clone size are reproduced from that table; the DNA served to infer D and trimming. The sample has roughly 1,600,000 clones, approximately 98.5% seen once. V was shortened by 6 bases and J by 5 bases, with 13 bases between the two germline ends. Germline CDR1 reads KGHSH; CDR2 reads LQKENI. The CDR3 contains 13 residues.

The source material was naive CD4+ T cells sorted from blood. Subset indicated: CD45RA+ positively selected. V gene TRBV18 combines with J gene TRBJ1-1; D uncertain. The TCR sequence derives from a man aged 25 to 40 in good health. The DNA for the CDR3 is TGTGCCAGCTCCGAGGGAGGTTTGACTGAAGCTTTCTTT. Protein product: CASSEGGLTEAFF.